This TCR beta chain was captured by sequencing in a study of blood T cells in healthy people across ages. Per sample, extraction of total RNA gave at least 5 micrograms in every case. The CDR3 has 15 amino acids. Trimming took 6 bases from V and 5 from J, leaving 20 bases between them. The germline V gene encodes CDR1 MDHEN and CDR2 SYDVKM. This clonotype was counted once. Next came a second PCR, run for roughly 6 to 11 cycles, which used a sample-barcoded 5' primer along with a J-beta primer mix. All samples gave at least 2.5 million CDR3-containing paired-end reads. TCRdb fed the 5' RACE reads into MiXCR, producing one record per CDR3 protein. The sample has more than 1,400,000 distinct CDR3 sequences; 42% are singletons.

This chain links TRBV28 with TRBJ2-7, with D perhaps TRBD2 (7 bases). The origin of this receptor is a young woman in good health. Sequencing input: blood. Here the CDR3 reads CASRSGGATGDEQYF. CDR3 sequence (DNA): TGTGCCAGCAGGTCTGGGGGGGCTACGGGGGACGAGCAGTACTTC. The full variable domain, rest sourced from reference TRBV28 and TRBJ2-7, is DVKVTQSSRYLVKRTGEKVFLECVQDMDHENMFWYRQDPGLGLRLIYFSYDVKMKEKGDIPEGYSVSREKKERFSLILESASTNQTSMYLCASRSGGATGDEQYFGPGTRLTVT.